The 7 T cell receptor beta chains below all came from one sample that was sequenced in a study of CD8+ T cells in alopecia areata. After isolation, RNA underwent reverse transcription to generate cDNA as the sequencing template. Libraries were prepared by immunoSEQ multiplex PCR; TCRdb keeps only in-frame clonotypes and omits some of them. The sample has 120,000 or so clones, 47% seen once. Sequenced material: NKG2D-low CD8+ T cells sorted from blood. These TCRs come from a human donor with alopecia areata.

This clone appeared a few times. This sequence joins TRBV29-1 and TRBJ2-1, with TRBD2 matching over 9 bases. This CDR3 is built from 13 residues. CDR1 and CDR2 (germline): SQVTM, ANQGSEA. V lost 3 bases to trimming and J lost 5 bases; unmatched junction nucleotides: 2. CDR3 sequence reads: CSVDWTSDNEQFF. CDR3 coding DNA: TGCAGCGTTGATTGGACTAGCGACAATGAGCAGTTCTTC.

CDR3 protein: CSAQAISGANVLTF. The DNA for the CDR3 is TGCAGTGCTCAGGCCATCTCTGGGGCCAACGTCCTGACTTTC. The chain uses TRBV29-1 and TRBJ2-6; unclear D gene. This CDR3 spans 14 amino acids. Germline loops: CDR1 SQVTM, CDR2 ANQGSEA.

DNA of the CDR3: TGCGCCAGCCCCTGGAGGGCCCAGACCCAGTACTTC. Residues: CASPWRAQTQYF. The chain is built from TRBV5-1 and TRBJ2-5, with D possibly matching TRBD2 (6 bases). CDR1 is SGHRS, CDR2 YFSETQ, per germline. CDR3 size: 12 residues. The V end was cut by 7 bases, the J end by 6 bases, with 13 bases between.

The CDR3 is CAWAGLVFDEQFF. In DNA, the CDR3 is TGTGCCTGGGCGGGACTAGTATTCGATGAGCAGTTCTTC. V gene TRBV30 combines with J gene TRBJ2-1; 8 positions agree with TRBD2. The germline V gene encodes CDR1 GTSNPN and CDR2 SVGIG (reference sequence). The CDR3 is 13 amino acids. The V segment lost 5 bases and the J segment 8 bases; nucleotides outside the gene matches: 8.

The table lists this clone with a few counts. The CDR3 DNA is TGTGCCAGCAGGGACGGACCTGTCGGCTACACCTTC. The encoded protein is CASRDGPVGYTF. V usage is TRBV6-6 and J usage is TRBJ1-2; D call uncertain. The V end lost 6 bases, the J end lost 8 bases, and 13 bases lay between the germline ends. There are 12 residues in the CDR3. Germline V lookup: CDR1 MNHNY, CDR2 SVGAGI (reference sequence).

The V and J genes are TRBV27 and TRBJ2-5, with D maybe TRBD1 (5 bases). Per germline, CDR1 MNHEY and CDR2 SMNVEV (reference sequence). The CDR3 is 20 amino acids. With 6 bases removed from V and 5 bases from J, the gap between germline ends came to 34 bases. The CDR3 DNA reads TGTGCCAGCAGGCCTCTAGGACAAGCCCTACCTGGCAGCACCCCGGAGACCCAGTACTTC. Amino acids: CASRPLGQALPGSTPETQYF.

The chain joins TRBV27 to TRBJ2-1; maybe TRBD2 (6 bases). Germline V gives CDR1 MNHEY, CDR2 SMNVEV (reference sequence). The germline V and J ends were trimmed by 6 bases and 7 bases, with 13 bases remaining between them. The CDR3 covers 13 residues. The CDR3 bases are TGTGCCAGCAGGGGGGGAGAGGAGAATGAGCAGTTCTTC. Protein sequence: CASRGGEENEQFF.